The rows below give T cell receptor beta chains drawn from one sample of a study of blood T cell repertoires in COVID-19. The method was immunoSEQ multiplex PCR; TCRdb's version includes in-frame clones alone and lacks a portion of them. This table has 13,000 or so clones, roughly 90% appearing once. The sequenced sample consisted of peripheral blood. The receptor source for this set is a man aged 70-80 years with active COVID-19. CDR3s include the opening cysteine and the closing phenylalanine or tryptophan. The D gene is left open where the match is weak. Clone size is shown for a subset of rows, as once, few, many or a class of expanded clone.

V: TRBV5-1; J: TRBJ1-1; length: 14; D: -; size: -; CDR3: CASSLGNGDTEAFF; DNA: TGCGCCAGCAGCTTGGGAAACGGGGACACTGAAGCTTTCTTT
V: TRBV11-3; J: TRBJ2-7; length: 14; D: -; size: -; CDR3: CASSFLQGSYEQYF; DNA: TGTGCCAGCAGCTTCTTACAGGGCAGCTACGAGCAGTACTTC
V: TRBV11-2; J: TRBJ2-7; length: 14; D: -; size: once; CDR3: CASSLHTEFYEQYF; DNA: TGCGCCAGCAGCTTACATACAGAATTCTACGAGCAGTACTTC
V: TRBV6-4; J: TRBJ1-5; length: 14; D: -; size: -; CDR3: CASSDGSGLQPQHF; DNA: TGTGCCAGCAGTGACGGGTCAGGGCTACAGCCCCAGCATTTT
V: TRBV27; J: TRBJ1-4; length: 15; D: -; size: -; CDR3: CASSLSGHHNEKLFF; DNA: TGTGCCAGCAGTTTATCAGGACACCATAATGAAAAACTGTTTTTT
V: TRBV11-2; J: TRBJ2-1; length: 16; D: TRBD2; size: -; CDR3: CASSLMGREGLDEQFF; DNA: TGTGCCAGCAGCCTAATGGGGCGGGAGGGCTTAGATGAGCAGTTCTTC
V: TRBV18; J: TRBJ1-3; length: 15; D: TRBD1; size: -; CDR3: CASSPQTGVRNTIYF; DNA: TGTGCCAGCTCACCCCAGACAGGGGTCAGAAACACCATATATTTT
V: TRBV29-1; J: TRBJ2-2; length: 18; D: TRBD1; size: once; CDR3: CSVPHLRTGPPNTGELFF; DNA: TGCAGCGTTCCCCACCTCCGGACAGGTCCCCCGAACACCGGGGAGCTGTTTTTT
V: TRBV5-4; J: TRBJ2-7; length: 15; D: -; size: -; CDR3: CASSPTPSQSYEQYF; DNA: TGTGCCAGCAGTCCTACCCCCTCACAGTCATACGAGCAGTACTTC
V: TRBV19; J: TRBJ1-2; length: 14; D: TRBD1; size: -; CDR3: CASTRDRGLYGYTF; DNA: TGTGCCAGTACCCGGGACAGGGGGCTCTATGGCTACACCTTC
V: TRBV1; J: TRBJ1-2; length: 14; D: -; size: -; CDR3: CTSSQQGANYSYTF; DNA: TGCACCAGCAGCCAGCAGGGGGCTAACTATAGCTACACCTTC
V: TRBV24-1; J: TRBJ2-3; length: 14; D: -; size: -; CDR3: CATSDVGNTDTQYF; DNA: TGTGCCACCAGTGACGTCGGGAACACAGATACGCAGTATTTT
V: TRBV11-2; J: TRBJ1-5; length: 15; D: TRBD1; size: once; CDR3: CASSSGGQGSQPQHF; DNA: TGTGCCAGCAGCTCAGGGGGACAGGGAAGTCAGCCCCAGCATTTT
V: TRBV19; J: TRBJ2-1; length: 15; D: TRBD1; size: -; CDR3: CASSSGTGSYNEQFF; DNA: TGTGCCAGTAGTAGCGGGACAGGCTCCTACAATGAGCAGTTCTTC
V: TRBV11-2; J: TRBJ2-7; length: 14; D: -; size: -; CDR3: CASSLHTEFYEQYF; DNA: TGTGCCAGCAGCTTACATACAGAATTCTACGAGCAGTACTTC
V: TRBV10-1; J: TRBJ2-7; length: 15; D: TRBD2; size: -; CDR3: CASSEGLGDSYEQYF; DNA: TGCGCCAGCAGTGAGGGACTAGGGGACTCCTACGAGCAGTACTTC
V: TRBV6-5; J: TRBJ2-1; length: 16; D: TRBD2; size: -; CDR3: CASSYSTSGRGGEQFF; DNA: TGTGCCAGCAGTTACTCGACTAGCGGGAGGGGAGGTGAGCAGTTCTTC
V: TRBV6-5; J: TRBJ1-1; length: 14; D: -; size: -; CDR3: CATLRYKMNTEAFF; DNA: TGTGCCACCTTACGTTACAAAATGAACACTGAAGCTTTCTTT
V: TRBV6-4; J: TRBJ1-6; length: 13; D: -; size: once; CDR3: CASSNSYNSPLHF; DNA: TGTGCCAGCAGCAACTCCTATAATTCACCCCTCCACTTT
V: TRBV3-1/TRBV3-2; J: TRBJ2-7; length: 13; D: TRBD2; size: -; CDR3: CASSQAGGYEQYF; DNA: TGTGCCAGCAGCCAAGCGGGAGGCTACGAGCAGTACTTC
V: TRBV2; J: TRBJ2-1; length: 14; D: TRBD2; size: -; CDR3: CASEGLAGTNEQFF; DNA: TGTGCCAGCGAGGGACTAGCGGGAACGAATGAGCAGTTCTTC